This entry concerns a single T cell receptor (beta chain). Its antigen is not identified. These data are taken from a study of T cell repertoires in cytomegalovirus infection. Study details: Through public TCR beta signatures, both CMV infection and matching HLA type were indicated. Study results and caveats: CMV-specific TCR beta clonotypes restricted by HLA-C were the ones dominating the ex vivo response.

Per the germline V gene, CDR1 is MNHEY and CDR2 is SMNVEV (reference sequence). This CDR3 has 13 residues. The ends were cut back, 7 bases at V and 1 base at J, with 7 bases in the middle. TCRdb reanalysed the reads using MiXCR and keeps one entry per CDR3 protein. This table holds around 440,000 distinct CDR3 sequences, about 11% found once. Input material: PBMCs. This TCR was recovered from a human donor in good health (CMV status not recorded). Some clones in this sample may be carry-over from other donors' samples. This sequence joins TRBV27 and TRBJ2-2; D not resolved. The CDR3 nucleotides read TGTGCCAGCATCGAACAGAACACCGGGGAGCTGTTTTTT. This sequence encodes CASIEQNTGELFF.